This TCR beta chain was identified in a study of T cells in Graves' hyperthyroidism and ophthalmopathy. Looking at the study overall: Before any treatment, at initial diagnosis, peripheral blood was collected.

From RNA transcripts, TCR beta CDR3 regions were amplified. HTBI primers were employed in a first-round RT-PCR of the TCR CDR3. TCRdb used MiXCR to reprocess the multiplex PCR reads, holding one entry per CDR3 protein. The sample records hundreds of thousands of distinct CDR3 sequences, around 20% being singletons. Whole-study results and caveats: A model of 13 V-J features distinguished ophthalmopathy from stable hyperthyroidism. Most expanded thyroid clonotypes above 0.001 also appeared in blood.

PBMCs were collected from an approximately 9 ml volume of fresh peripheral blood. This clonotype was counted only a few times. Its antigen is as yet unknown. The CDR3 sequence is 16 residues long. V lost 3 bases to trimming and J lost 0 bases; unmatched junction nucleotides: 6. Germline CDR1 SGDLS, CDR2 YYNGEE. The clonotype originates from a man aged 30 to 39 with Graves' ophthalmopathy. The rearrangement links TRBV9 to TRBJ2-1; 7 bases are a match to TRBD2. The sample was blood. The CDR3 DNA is TGTGCCAGCAGCGACCTAGCGGAATCCTCCTACAATGAGCAGTTCTTC. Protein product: CASSDLAESSYNEQFF. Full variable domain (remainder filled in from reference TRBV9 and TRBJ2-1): DSGVTQTPKHLITATGQRVTLRCSPRSGDLSVYWYQQSLDQGLQFLIQYYNGEERAKGNILERFSAQQFPDLHSELNLSSLELGDSALYFCASSDLAESSYNEQFFGPGTRLTVL.